This T cell receptor (beta chain) was identified during a study of cytomegalovirus exposure and HLA in healthy donors. Notes on the study in general: The study put 150 or so TCR beta chains on its list as cytomegalovirus-associated.

Details on this clone: Its matching antigen is unknown.

CDR3 length: 14 residues. Germline V CDR1 and CDR2: MNHEY, SMNVEV (reference sequence). The J segment lost 4 bases and the V segment lost 6 bases, leaving 8 bases of the junction unmatched. The PCR employed 60 Vbeta primers together with 13 Jbeta primers. Clones were sequenced by immunoSEQ multiplex PCR, and TCRdb holds only the in-frame ones, with some missing. The sample carries 130,000 or so clones, around 77% recorded once. Sequenced: PBMCs. This receptor was obtained from a woman in her sixties in good health and CMV-seronegative. The chain combines TRBV27 with TRBJ1-2; TRBD1 matches 7 bases. For the CDR3, the DNA is TGTGCCAGCAGGCCGACAGGGTCGATCTATGGCTACACCTTC. Translation gives CASRPTGSIYGYTF.